The clone carrying this T cell receptor beta chain was counted a few times. Its target is not known. The source of the sample is a study of early T cells in non-severe SARS-CoV-2 infection. Background on the study: The study sequenced bulk RNA from unsorted whole blood, with chains unpaired.

Individually, cDNA molecules had unique molecular identifiers attached to them. One entry per CDR3 protein results from TCRdb running MiXCR on the 5' RACE reads. The profile shows some 60,000 distinct CDR3 sequences, about 9.1% of them singletons. Study-wide results and limits: Matching results from VDJdb favored anti-spike CD8 responses, leaving private and CD4 specificities undetected.

Sequenced material: whole blood. The source of this sequence is an adult who was a healthcare worker with PCR-confirmed SARS-CoV-2 infection or an uninfected control (not recorded which).

CDR3 sequence reads: CASSTPGREKNEQFF. DNA of the CDR3: TGTGCCAGTAGTACGCCTGGTAGGGAAAAAAATGAGCAGTTCTTC. The chain joins TRBV19 to TRBJ2-1; D is uncertain. Trimming removed 4 bases at V and 7 bases at J, with 17 bases between. The CDR3 runs 15 residues. Germline V lookup: CDR1 LNHDA, CDR2 SQIVND (reference sequence). The complete variable domain, with remaining parts taken from reference TRBV19 and TRBJ2-1, reads DGGITQSPKYLFRKEGQNVTLSCEQNLNHDAMYWYRQDPGQGLRLIYYSQIVNDFQKGDIAEGYSVSREKKESFPLTVTSAQKNPTAFYLCASSTPGREKNEQFFGPGTRLTVL.